The 19 T cell receptor beta chains given below trace back to one sample, sequenced in a study of T cell responses to AZD1222 COVID-19 vaccine. Profiled with immunoSEQ multiplex PCR; TCRdb holds only in-frame clones, not every one. The top ten hold around 8.3% of the sample, which has around 140,000 clones, 70% to 90% seen once. The sample here was peripheral blood, taken 28 days after the second dose of the MenACWY control vaccine. These receptors all stem from an adult who received the MenACWY meningococcal vaccine as a control.

The chain uses TRBV7-3 and TRBJ2-1; 13 bases map to TRBD2. This CDR3 has 17 residues. CDR1 and CDR2 (germline): SGHTA, FQGTGA. Germline trimming cut 5 bases from V and 7 bases from J; bases unmatched to any gene: 11. The CDR3 protein is CASSPYPGLAGVNEQFF. DNA of the CDR3: TGTGCCAGCAGCCCCTACCCCGGACTAGCGGGAGTTAATGAGCAGTTCTTC.

The chain carries TRBV9 and TRBJ1-1; D remains ambiguous. V was shortened by 0 bases and J by 1 base, with 7 bases between the two germline ends. CDR1 SGDLS and CDR2 YYNGEE come from the germline V gene. The CDR3 contains 14 residues. CDR3 DNA: TGTGCCAGCAGCGTAGCAGGACCGAACACTGAAGCTTTCTTT. It translates to CASSVAGPNTEAFF.

The chain employs TRBV5-1 and TRBJ2-1, with a weak D call TRBD1 (5 bases). CDR3 length: 14 residues. Germline CDR1 reads SGHRS; CDR2 reads YFSETQ. Trimming cost V 2 bases and J 6 bases, with 12 bases left between them. The CDR3 sequence: CASSLNAGSNEQFF. In DNA form, the CDR3 reads TGCGCCAGCAGCTTAAACGCAGGGTCCAATGAGCAGTTCTTC.

The rearrangement joins TRBV18 to TRBJ2-2, with 8 bases aligning to TRBD1. The junction had 8 bases not matched to a gene; V was cut back by 3 bases and J by 2 bases. Germline CDR1 KGHSH, CDR2 LQKENI. This CDR3 has 17 residues. DNA for the CDR3: TGTGCCAGCTCACCTCCTCTGGGACAGGAAAACACCGGGGAGCTGTTTTTT. It translates to CASSPPLGQENTGELFF.

This rearrangement joins TRBV10-3 to TRBJ2-3; D may be TRBD1 or TRBD2 (5 bases each). Per the germline V gene, CDR1 is ENHRY and CDR2 is SYGVKD. V gave up 11 bases and J gave up 0 bases, with 12 bases separating them. The CDR3 covers 13 residues. The DNA for the CDR3 is TGTGCCTCCTCGGGACCTAGCACAGATACGCAGTATTTT. This codes for CASSGPSTDTQYF.

The chain combines TRBV18 with TRBJ2-5; 8 bases line up with TRBD1. Germline CDR1 KGHSH, CDR2 LQKENI. V was pared by 1 base and J by 4 bases, with 5 bases of the junction left unmatched. The length of the CDR3 is 15 residues. The CDR3 is CASSPLRQGSETQYF. In DNA, the CDR3 is TGTGCCAGCTCACCACTACGACAGGGGTCAGAGACCCAGTACTTC.

This chain connects TRBV28 to TRBJ1-1, with 7 bases matching TRBD1. The CDR3 runs to 12 residues. In germline, CDR1 is MDHEN, CDR2 SYDVKM. Trimming at V came to 6 bases and at J to 8 bases, leaving 6 bases not matched to a gene. The CDR3 DNA reads as TGTGCCAGCAGGACCGGGACAGTCGAAGCTTTCTTT. This encodes CASRTGTVEAFF. The entire variable domain, with the rest obtained from reference TRBV28 and TRBJ1-1, is as follows: DVKVTQSSRYLVKRTGEKVFLECVQDMDHENMFWYRQDPGLGLRLIYFSYDVKMKEKGDIPEGYSVSREKKERFSLILESASTNQTSMYLCASRTGTVEAFFGQGTRLTVV.

This clone came up a few times. The chain combines TRBV7-8 with TRBJ1-1, with a weak D call TRBD1 (6 bases). CDR1 SGHVS and CDR2 FQNEAQ come from the germline V gene. The ends were cut back, 5 bases at V and 3 bases at J, with 13 bases in the middle. There are 14 residues in the CDR3. CDR3 sequence: CASSTHREDTEAFF. The CDR3 region has the DNA TGTGCCAGCAGCACCCACAGGGAGGACACTGAAGCTTTCTTT.

V usage is TRBV14 and J usage is TRBJ2-5, with 7 bases identical to TRBD1. Germline CDR1 SGHDN, CDR2 FVKESK. The CDR3 runs 14 residues. V shed 4 bases, J shed 3 bases, and the junction held 5 bases outside the gene matches. Here the CDR3 DNA reads TGTGCCAGCAGCCTCGGGACAGTTAAAGAGACCCAGTACTTC. The encoded protein is CASSLGTVKETQYF. Based on the CDR3 plus reference TRBV14 and TRBJ2-5, the full variable domain is EAGVTQFPSHSVIEKGQTVTLRCDPISGHDNLYWYRRVMGKEIKFLLHFVKESKQDESGMPNNRFLAERTGGTYSTLKVQPAELEDSGVYFCASSLGTVKETQYFGPGTRLLVL.

The V call is TRBV6-1, the J call TRBJ2-7; no clear D gene. Trimming removed 3 bases at V and 3 bases at J, with 6 bases between. The length of the CDR3 is 12 residues. Per the germline V gene, CDR1 is MNHNS and CDR2 is SASEGT. The CDR3, as DNA: TGTGCCAGCAGTGATAGGAGCTACGAGCAGTACGTC. As protein: CASSDRSYEQYV.

For this clone: This specimen includes other DNA sequences encoding the same CDR3. This chain joins TRBV5-1 and TRBJ2-7; D perhaps matches TRBD1 (6 bases). CDR3 length: 13 amino acids. CDR1 and CDR2 from the germline V gene are SGHRS and YFSETQ. Trimming removed 2 bases from V and 3 bases from J, with 9 bases in between. The CDR3 sequence is CASSLSTGYEQYV. In DNA, the CDR3 is TGCGCCAGCAGCTTATCGACAGGCTACGAGCAGTACGTC.

The chain has TRBV9 and TRBJ2-7; tentatively, D is TRBD1 (5 bases). From germline, CDR1 is SGDLS and CDR2 YYNGEE. V lost 4 bases, J lost 5 bases, and 16 bases lay in between. The CDR3 is made up of 14 amino acids. CDR3 sequence reads: CASSSGWNLDEQYF. In nucleotides, the CDR3 is TGTGCCAGCAGCTCAGGGTGGAATCTGGACGAGCAGTACTTC. The full variable domain, its missing parts supplied by reference TRBV9 and TRBJ2-7, is DSGVTQTPKHLITATGQRVTLRCSPRSGDLSVYWYQQSLDQGLQFLIQYYNGEERAKGNILERFSAQQFPDLHSELNLSSLELGDSALYFCASSSGWNLDEQYFGPGTRLTVT.

The chain links TRBV6-5 to TRBJ1-2; D is unresolved. The CDR3 is 16 amino acids. Trimming stripped 0 bases from V and 2 bases from J, with 13 bases between. In germline, CDR1 is MNHEY, CDR2 SVGAGI. For the CDR3, the DNA is TGTGCCAGCAGTTACTCAAAAGGACCGATAAACTATGGCTACACCTTC. It yields the protein CASSYSKGPINYGYTF.

This clone came up once. V usage is TRBV12-3 or TRBV12-4 and J usage is TRBJ2-7; tentative D call: TRBD1 (6 bases). This CDR3 is 13 amino acids long. Trimming cost V 6 bases and J 0 bases, with 9 bases left between them. The CDR3 coding sequence is TGTGCCAGCAGGTCGGACAGCTCCTACGAGCAGTACTTC. This codes for CASRSDSSYEQYF.

The genes are TRBV10-3 and TRBJ2-3; TRBD2 agrees at 10 bases. The CDR3 length is 15 residues. Germline trimming cut 6 bases from V and 0 bases from J; bases unmatched to any gene: 3. Germline CDR1 ENHRY, CDR2 SYGVKD. Here the CDR3 reads CAISRAGGSTDTQYF. Written as DNA, the CDR3 is TGTGCCATCAGCCGAGCGGGGGGGAGCACAGATACGCAGTATTTT.

The genes are TRBV24-1 and TRBJ2-5; TRBD1 might be the D (6 bases). CDR3 length equals 14 residues. Germline CDR1 KGHDR, CDR2 SFDVKD. V was pared by 9 bases and J by 0 bases, with 13 bases between. CDR3 DNA: TGTGCCACCGCAGAGGGGGTGAACCAAGAGACCCAGTACTTC. Translating it yields CATAEGVNQETQYF.

This clone was seen a single time. This chain's CDR3 is CATSRDRGVGEQYF. Here the CDR3 DNA reads TGTGCCACCAGCAGAGATCGGGGTGTGGGGGAGCAGTACTTC. The V gene is TRBV15, the J gene TRBJ2-7, with D possibly being TRBD2 (5 bases). Germline CDR1 is LNHNV and CDR2 is YYDKDF (reference sequence). The CDR3 length is 14 residues. V shed 0 bases and J shed 7 bases, with 13 bases lying between them.

The chain carries TRBV6-5 and TRBJ2-7; 9 nucleotides agree with TRBD1. The V gene's germline CDR1 is MNHEY and CDR2 SVGAGI. The CDR3 is made up of 13 amino acids. The J segment lost 6 bases and the V segment lost 6 bases, leaving 6 bases of the junction unmatched. The DNA for the CDR3 is TGTGCCAGCAGCCCGGGACAGGGCGGCGAGCAGTACGTC. Translated: CASSPGQGGEQYV.

CDR3 bases: TGCAGTGCCCATGAGGTGAATGAGCAGTTCTTC. Its translation: CSAHEVNEQFF. The rearrangement links TRBV20-1 to TRBJ2-1, with D unclear. The germline CDR1 and CDR2 sequences are DFQATT and SNEGSKA (reference sequence). Between the trimmed V and J ends, which lost 6 bases and 7 bases, there was a span of 10 bases. The CDR3 is 11 amino acids.